The 22 T cell receptor beta chains reported below all come from one sample, sequenced in a study of blood T cell repertoires in COVID-19. The repertoire was sequenced with immunoSEQ multiplex PCR; TCRdb's copy has only in-frame clones and lacks some. The data hold 150,000 to 200,000 clones, with 76% observed a single time. The source material was PBMCs or T cells enriched from blood (not recorded which). The receptors come from a woman between 50 and 59 years old with acute COVID-19.

The genes are TRBV10-3 and TRBJ1-5; maybe TRBD1 (6 bases). The CDR3 extends over 17 amino acids. CDR1 and CDR2 from the germline V gene are ENHRY and SYGVKD. The ends were cut back, 0 bases at V and 3 bases at J, with 15 bases in the middle. The CDR3, as DNA: TGTGCCATCAGTGAGTCAGGGTACAGGGCCCTCAATCAGCCCCAGCATTTT. This sequence encodes CAISESGYRALNQPQHF.

The gene calls are TRBV7-2 and TRBJ1-6; 8 bases match TRBD1. V lost 5 bases to trimming and J lost 6 bases; unmatched junction nucleotides: 9. Germline V gives CDR1 SGHTA, CDR2 FQGNSA. There are 16 residues in the CDR3. The CDR3 DNA follows: TGTGCCAGCAGCCCGCCGAGGACAGGGATTAATTCACCCCTCCACTTT. Translation gives CASSPPRTGINSPLHF.

The gene calls are TRBV7-9 and TRBJ2-7; tentative D call: TRBD2 (5 bases). Germline V lookup: CDR1 SEHNR, CDR2 FQNEAQ (reference sequence). The length of the CDR3 is 15 residues. The V end was cut by 5 bases, the J end by 0 bases, with 14 bases between. CDR3 nucleotide sequence: TGTGCCAGCAGCCGAGGGCCGGAACCCTCCTACGAGCAGTACGTC. Protein: CASSRGPEPSYEQYV.

The chain recombines TRBV2 with TRBJ1-3; 12 positions agree with TRBD1. J lost 3 bases, V lost 7 bases, and 7 bases had no gene match. CDR3 length: 16 residues. Germline-derived CDR1 and CDR2 are SNHLY and FYNNEI. CDR3 region: CASKRDRGPYGNTIYF. The CDR3 DNA follows: TGTGCCAGCAAGAGGGACAGGGGGCCTTATGGAAACACCATATATTTT.

The V and J genes are TRBV30 and TRBJ2-7, with D tentatively TRBD1 (6 bases). Germline assignment: CDR1 GTSNPN and CDR2 SVGIG (reference sequence). The CDR3 is made up of 12 amino acids. V dropped 5 bases and J dropped 2 bases, with 10 bases sitting between them. The CDR3 nucleotides read TGTGCCTGGGGCAGGACAGCCTACGAGCAGTACGTC. Its translation: CAWGRTAYEQYV.

The V call is TRBV10-2, the J call TRBJ1-2; no reliable D call. The CDR3 runs 15 residues. Per germline, CDR1 WSHSY and CDR2 SAAADI. The ends were cut back, 3 bases at V and 2 bases at J, with 13 bases in the middle. This CDR3 is CASSDSSQLNYGYTF. In nucleotides, the CDR3 is TGCGCCAGCAGTGACTCGTCACAGCTCAACTATGGCTACACCTTC.

The chain's CDR3 is CASSRGTVSNQPQHF. DNA of the CDR3: TGTGCCAGCAGCCGAGGGACAGTTAGCAATCAGCCCCAGCATTTT. J is TRBJ1-5 and V is TRBV3-1 (or the pseudogene TRBV3-2); 7 nucleotides align to TRBD1. CDR3 size: 15 residues. Germline CDR1 and CDR2: LGHDT and YNNKEL (reference sequence). V lost 4 bases to trimming and J lost 0 bases; unmatched junction nucleotides: 3.

The chain joins TRBV5-8 to TRBJ2-1; TRBD2 is a possible D gene (5 bases). Germline values: CDR1 SGHTS, CDR2 YDEGEE. The CDR3 runs to 16 residues. The ends were cut back, 4 bases at V and 2 bases at J, with 16 bases in the middle. The CDR3 is CASSGRGQTAYNEQFF. CDR3 in DNA: TGTGCCAGCAGCGGCCGAGGGCAGACGGCCTACAATGAGCAGTTCTTC.

J is TRBJ2-2 and V is TRBV14; perhaps TRBD2 as D (6 bases). Germline loops: CDR1 SGHDN, CDR2 FVKESK. Trimming took off 5 bases at V and 6 bases at J, with 16 bases between the two ends. The CDR3 loop spans 15 amino acids. Here the CDR3 DNA reads TGTGCCAGCAGCTCACTAGCTTCGAGGGCCGGGGAGCTGTTTTTT. Encoded protein: CASSSLASRAGELFF.

This chain joins TRBV19 and TRBJ1-6; D is ambiguous. Trimming took 6 bases from V and 6 from J, leaving 6 bases between them. Germline loops: CDR1 LNHDA, CDR2 SQIVND (reference sequence). This CDR3 has 12 amino acids. The CDR3 DNA follows: TGTGCCAGTAGCCGACTTAATTCACCCCTCCACTTT. It is translated as CASSRLNSPLHF.

This clone was found many times. The rearrangement joins TRBV9 to TRBJ1-6; a possible D gene is TRBD1 (5 bases). The CDR3 spans 14 residues. Deletions cut 5 bases from V and 8 bases from J, with 14 bases between. CDR1 is SGDLS and CDR2 is YYNGEE in the germline V gene. The chain's CDR3 is CASSSRGGHSPLHF. CDR3 DNA sequence: TGTGCCAGCAGTTCTAGGGGAGGTCATTCACCCCTCCACTTT.

The chain recombines TRBV19 with TRBJ1-5; D possibly corresponds to TRBD1 (5 bases). V lost 3 bases and J 2 bases, leaving 14 bases between the germline ends. The length of the CDR3 is 16 residues. Per germline, CDR1 LNHDA and CDR2 SQIVND (reference sequence). CDR3 sequence (DNA): TGTGCCAGTAGTATGAGCGGAGGGGCGGGCAATCAGCCCCAGCATTTT. Amino acid sequence: CASSMSGGAGNQPQHF. Based on the CDR3 plus reference TRBV19 and TRBJ1-5, the full variable domain is DGGITQSPKYLFRKEGQNVTLSCEQNLNHDAMYWYRQDPGQGLRLIYYSQIVNDFQKGDIAEGYSVSREKKESFPLTVTSAQKNPTAFYLCASSMSGGAGNQPQHFGDGTRLSIL.

The chain has TRBV19 and TRBJ1-5; maybe TRBD1 (5 bases). V dropped 6 bases and J dropped 5 bases, with 14 bases sitting between them. CDR1 and CDR2 (germline): LNHDA, SQIVND (reference sequence). This CDR3 has 14 amino acids. CDR3 nucleotide sequence: TGTGCCAGTAGGAAGACAGAGGAACATCAGCCCCAGCATTTT. Translated, it gives CASRKTEEHQPQHF.

The chain is built from TRBV7-8 and TRBJ1-2, with TRBD1 identical over 9 bases. CDR3 length: 16 amino acids. The germline V gene has CDR1 SGHVS and CDR2 FQNEAQ. Trimming removed 0 bases from V and 5 bases from J; junction bases left unmatched: 7. The CDR3 coding sequence is TGTGCCAGCAGCTTAGCACAGGGGGCGATGGGGTATGGCTACACCTTC. Translating it yields CASSLAQGAMGYGYTF.

DNA of the CDR3: TGTGCGACTGGCGGACAGCTTTACAATGAGCAGTTCTTC. Translation gives CATGGQLYNEQFF. The chain uses TRBV7-2 and TRBJ2-1, with D possibly TRBD1 on 6 matching bases. The CDR3 runs 13 residues. Germline lookup yields CDR1 SGHTA and CDR2 FQGNSA.

The rearrangement links TRBV2 to TRBJ1-2; no clear D. The V and J ends lost 4 bases and 8 bases respectively, with 11 bases between them. This CDR3 has 12 amino acids. Germline CDR1 and CDR2: SNHLY and FYNNEI. In DNA form, the CDR3 reads TGTGCCAGCAGTGCCGGGGTAACGGGCTACACCTTC. Encoded protein: CASSAGVTGYTF.

The rearrangement links TRBV28 to TRBJ1-5; D ambiguous. This CDR3 region has 12 residues. The V gene lost 5 bases and the J gene lost 6 bases, with 8 bases spanning the gap. Germline values: CDR1 MDHEN, CDR2 SYDVKM. CDR3 protein: CASSIPSQPQHF. CDR3 bases: TGTGCCAGCAGTATCCCCAGTCAGCCCCAGCATTTT.

This chain joins TRBV24-1 and TRBJ1-5, with D unclear. The V end was cut by 4 bases, the J end by 0 bases, with 12 bases between. The CDR3 extends over 16 amino acids. The germline gives CDR1 KGHDR, CDR2 SFDVKD. The CDR3 DNA sequence: TGTGCCACCAGTGAGTCAGGCAGTTATAGCAATCAGCCCCAGCATTTT. Its protein is CATSESGSYSNQPQHF.

The rearrangement uses TRBV2 and TRBJ2-7, with 7 bases matching TRBD1. The V gene's germline CDR1 is SNHLY and CDR2 FYNNEI. This CDR3 spans 15 amino acids. The ends lost 4 bases at V and 0 bases at J; junction bases unmatched: 6. The DNA for the CDR3 is TGTGCCAGCAGTGGAATCGGGACAGACTCCTACGAGCAGTACGTC. Translating gives CASSGIGTDSYEQYV.

The rearrangement uses TRBV30 and TRBJ1-2; a possible D gene is TRBD1 (5 bases). The CDR3 runs to 12 residues. Trimming took off 4 bases at V and 14 bases at J, with 20 bases between the two ends. Looked up from germline, CDR1 is GTSNPN and CDR2 is SVGIG (reference sequence). DNA for the CDR3: TGTGCCTGGATAGGGGTCCGGGCTGTTAGTACCTTC. Its protein is CAWIGVRAVSTF.

This rearrangement joins TRBV28 to TRBJ1-3, with D perhaps TRBD1 (5 bases). The germline gives CDR1 MDHEN, CDR2 SYDVKM. This CDR3 region has 12 residues. V was cut by 4 bases and J by 8 bases, with 9 bases left in between. As DNA, the CDR3 is TGTGCCAGCAGTTCTCAGGGTCACACCATATATTTT. Translation gives CASSSQGHTIYF.

J is TRBJ2-3 and V is TRBV5-8; 8 bases align to TRBD1. The CDR3 totals 14 residues. Germline-derived CDR1 and CDR2 are SGHTS and YDEGEE. The V gene end was trimmed by 9 bases and the J gene end by 3 bases; junction bases not matched to a gene: 9. CDR3: CATDAGQATDTQYF. Written as DNA, the CDR3 is TGTGCCACCGACGCGGGACAGGCGACAGATACGCAGTATTTT. The full variable domain, completed using reference TRBV5-8 and TRBJ2-3, is EAGVTQSPTHLIKTRGQQATLRCSPISGHTSVYWYQQALGLGLQFLLWYDEGEERNRGNFPPRFSGRQFPNYSSELNVNALELEDSALYLCATDAGQATDTQYFGPGTRLTVL.